The clone carrying this T cell receptor (beta chain) appeared a few times. The data were produced by immunoSEQ multiplex PCR, yet TCRdb's version contains in-frame clones alone and is incomplete. The table lists around 38,000 clones, nearly 85% of them singletons. This sample is drawn from a study of PD-L1 blockade in urothelial cancer. Study information: The patients had undergone anywhere from 0 to 3 prior chemotherapy regimens. Each blood sample yielded a median of roughly 140,000 T cells.

Specified time point: pretreatment peripheral blood. Germline V CDR1 and CDR2: SGHRS, YFSETQ. With 4 bases clipped from V and 4 bases from J, the junction kept 10 bases outside the gene matches. This CDR3 is built from 15 residues. The rearrangement joins TRBV5-1 to TRBJ1-1; 7 positions match TRBD1. The sequencing used PBMCs, collected around atezolizumab (anti-PD-L1) treatment. The TCR sequence derives from a man aged 60 to 75 with urothelial cancer. CDR3 amino acids: CASSTTGNGATEAFF. Written as DNA, the CDR3 is TGCGCCAGCAGCACGACAGGGAATGGCGCCACTGAAGCTTTCTTT. Full variable domain (remainder filled in from reference TRBV5-1 and TRBJ1-1): KAGVTQTPRYLIKTRGQQVTLSCSPISGHRSVSWYQQTPGQGLQFLFEYFSETQRNKGNFPGRFSGRQFSNSRSEMNVSTLELGDSALYLCASSTTGNGATEAFFGQGTRLTVV.